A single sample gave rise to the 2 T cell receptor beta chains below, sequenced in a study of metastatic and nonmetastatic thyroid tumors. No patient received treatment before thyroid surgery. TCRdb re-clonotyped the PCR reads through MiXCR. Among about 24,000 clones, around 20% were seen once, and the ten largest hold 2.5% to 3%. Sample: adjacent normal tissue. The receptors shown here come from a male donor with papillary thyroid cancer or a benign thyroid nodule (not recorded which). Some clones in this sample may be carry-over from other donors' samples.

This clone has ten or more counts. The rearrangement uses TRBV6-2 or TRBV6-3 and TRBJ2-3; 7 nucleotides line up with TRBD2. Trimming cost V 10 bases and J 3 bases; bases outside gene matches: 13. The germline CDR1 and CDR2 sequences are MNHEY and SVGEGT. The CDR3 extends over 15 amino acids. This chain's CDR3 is CATKFRDYRTDTQYF. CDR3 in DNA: TGTGCCACGAAGTTCCGGGACTATCGAACAGATACGCAGTATTTT.

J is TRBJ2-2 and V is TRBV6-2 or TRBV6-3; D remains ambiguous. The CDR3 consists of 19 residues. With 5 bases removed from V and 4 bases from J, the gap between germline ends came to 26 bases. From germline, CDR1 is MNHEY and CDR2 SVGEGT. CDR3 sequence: CASSPPPGRWGSSTGELFF. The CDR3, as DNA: TGTGCCAGCAGTCCGCCACCTGGCCGGTGGGGATCGTCCACCGGGGAGCTGTTTTTT.